These 5 T cell receptor beta chains originate from one sample sequenced in a study of T cell responses to AZD1222 COVID-19 vaccine. This table comes from immunoSEQ multiplex PCR, and its TCRdb copy is limited to in-frame clones, with some not included. The data show 150,000 to 200,000 clones, about 86% seen once. The sequences come from peripheral blood, collected 28 days after the second AZD1222 dose. All receptors derive from an adult who received the AZD1222 COVID-19 vaccine.

The V gene is TRBV12-3 or TRBV12-4, the J gene TRBJ2-3, with D uncertain. This CDR3 is built from 12 residues. Trimming removed 0 bases at V and 5 bases at J, with 3 bases between. This chain's CDR3 is CASSLALDTQYF. DNA for the CDR3: TGTGCCAGCAGTTTAGCGCTAGATACGCAGTATTTT.

This sequence joins TRBV29-1 and TRBJ1-2, with TRBD1 as a possible D gene (6 bases). The CDR3 is 12 amino acids. CDR1 and CDR2 (germline): SQVTM, ANQGSEA. V was pared by 8 bases and J by 4 bases, with 14 bases between. In DNA form, the CDR3 reads TGCAGCTTTTTAGGAGGGGGCTATGGCTACACCTTC. It is translated as CSFLGGGYGYTF.

V is TRBV29-1 and J is TRBJ1-2, with D tentatively TRBD1 (5 bases). CDR1 SQVTM and CDR2 ANQGSEA come from the germline V gene. CDR3 length equals 14 residues. V was pared by 3 bases and J by 5 bases, with 16 bases between. The CDR3 sequence: CSVEGTGTAYGYTF. The CDR3 coding sequence is TGCAGCGTTGAGGGGACCGGGACGGCTTATGGCTACACCTTC.

This clone was detected once. The rearrangement joins TRBV9 to TRBJ2-5, with D perhaps matching TRBD1 (6 bases). Trimming took 0 bases from V and 5 from J, leaving 8 bases between them. Germline CDR1 and CDR2: SGDLS and YYNGEE. This CDR3 region has 13 residues. The CDR3 region is CASSVGGQETQYF. In nucleotides, the CDR3 is TGTGCCAGCAGCGTAGGGGGGCAGGAGACCCAGTACTTC.

The chain joins TRBV18 to TRBJ2-7; a possible D gene is TRBD1 (5 bases). V gave up 2 bases and J gave up 4 bases, with 9 bases separating them. This CDR3 has 13 residues. Germline V lookup: CDR1 KGHSH, CDR2 LQKENI. CDR3 in DNA: TGTGCCAGCTCACCAGGGGCAGGGTACGAGCAGTACTTC. Translation gives CASSPGAGYEQYF.